The clone carrying this T cell receptor (beta chain) has more than one count but fewer than ten. Antigen unknown. V gave up 3 bases and J gave up 4 bases; unmatched junction bases: 9. CDR3 length: 17 residues. The record originates from a study of T-cell memory formation after mild COVID-19. Study-level points and caveats: Clones contracting over day 15 to 85 were CD4/CD8 balanced, with later expanders leaning CD4+. The finding that pre-infection memory included some responding clones suggested that cross-reactive memory joined.

In TCRdb, the 5' RACE reads were re-called with MiXCR into one record per CDR3 protein. The sample records hundreds of thousands of distinct CDR3 sequences, around 15% being singletons. The chain joins TRBV12-3 or TRBV12-4 to TRBJ1-5, with 10 bases matching TRBD1. This TCR derives from a man aged 18 to 30 who had mild COVID-19 (a few samples of this study predate the infection). Cell type and time point are not known. Sequencing was done on a sample of PBMCs or a T cell subset sorted from them (not recorded which). The CDR3 protein is CASSFPWDRGDNQPQHF. As DNA, the CDR3 is TGTGCCAGCAGTTTCCCCTGGGACAGGGGCGATAATCAGCCCCAGCATTTT.